This is a list of T cell receptor beta chains from one sample in a study of shared clonotypes between healthy human individuals. Some clones are missing from TCRdb's copy, which holds only in-frame ones; the method was immunoSEQ multiplex PCR. The sample has just over 2,000,000 clones, 85% to 95% seen once. Source material: naive CD4+ T cells sorted from blood. Receptors were obtained from a man younger than 30 in good health. The CDR3 runs from the conserved cysteine through the conserved F or W. D genes are given only for firm matches. A row's size may be missing; if present it is once, few, many or a size class.

clone_size: .
d_call: .
cdr3_length: 12
j_call: TRBJ2-7
v_call: TRBV14
cdr3_nt: TGTGCCAGCAGCCAAGGCACCTACGAGCAGTACTTC
cdr3_aa: CASSQGTYEQYF

clone_size: .
d_call: .
cdr3_length: 11
j_call: TRBJ1-4
v_call: TRBV6-1
cdr3_nt: TGTGCCAGCAAGTATCTTGAAAAACTGTTTTTT
cdr3_aa: CASKYLEKLFF

clone_size: .
d_call: TRBD1
cdr3_length: 16
j_call: TRBJ1-6
v_call: TRBV4-2
cdr3_nt: TGTGCCAGCAGCGCCCCAACGGGACAGGGATGGTCACCCCTCCACTTT
cdr3_aa: CASSAPTGQGWSPLHF

clone_size: .
d_call: .
cdr3_length: 13
j_call: TRBJ1-2
v_call: TRBV15
cdr3_nt: TGTGCCACCAGCGGGGGATATAACTATGGCTACACCTTC
cdr3_aa: CATSGGYNYGYTF

clone_size: .
d_call: .
cdr3_length: 15
j_call: TRBJ1-5
v_call: TRBV6-5
cdr3_nt: TGTGCCAGCAGTTACTCGGGGCGGCAGAATCAGCCCCAGCATTTT
cdr3_aa: CASSYSGRQNQPQHF

clone_size: .
d_call: .
cdr3_length: 17
j_call: TRBJ1-1
v_call: TRBV18
cdr3_nt: TGTGCCAGCTCACCACTTAATCTGCGGCAGGCAGGAGTAGGAGCTTTCTTT
cdr3_aa: CASSPLNLRQAGVGAFF

clone_size: .
d_call: TRBD1
cdr3_length: 14
j_call: TRBJ1-2
v_call: TRBV18
cdr3_nt: TGTGCCAGCTCGTCGACAGGGTCATATGGTAGCTACACCTTC
cdr3_aa: CASSSTGSYGSYTF

clone_size: .
d_call: .
cdr3_length: 17
j_call: TRBJ2-7
v_call: TRBV15
cdr3_nt: TGTGCCACCAGCAGTCCCTTGGGATCTCCGGGACCCTACGAGCAGTACTTC
cdr3_aa: CATSSPLGSPGPYEQYF

clone_size: .
d_call: .
cdr3_length: 12
j_call: TRBJ1-2
v_call: TRBV19
cdr3_nt: TGTGCCAGTAGTGTCCGCGGGGATGGCTACACCTTC
cdr3_aa: CASSVRGDGYTF

clone_size: .
d_call: TRBD2
cdr3_length: 18
j_call: TRBJ2-2
v_call: TRBV9
cdr3_nt: TGTGCCAGCAGCATCGGACTAGCGGGAGGCTCGAACACCGGGGAGCTGTTTTTT
cdr3_aa: CASSIGLAGGSNTGELFF

clone_size: .
d_call: TRBD2
cdr3_length: 14
j_call: TRBJ2-2
v_call: TRBV2
cdr3_nt: TGTGCCACCGCGGGAGTTACGAACACCGGGGAGCTGTTTTTT
cdr3_aa: CATAGVTNTGELFF

clone_size: .
d_call: .
cdr3_length: 15
j_call: TRBJ1-4
v_call: TRBV4-1
cdr3_nt: TGCGCCAGCAGCCAGTCTCGGGACAATAATGAAAAACTGTTTTTT
cdr3_aa: CASSQSRDNNEKLFF

clone_size: .
d_call: .
cdr3_length: 12
j_call: TRBJ1-1
v_call: TRBV2
cdr3_nt: TGTGCCACCCGTAGGGGAGGCACTGAAGCTTTCTTT
cdr3_aa: CATRRGGTEAFF

clone_size: .
d_call: .
cdr3_length: 14
j_call: TRBJ1-2
v_call: TRBV5-5
cdr3_nt: TGTGCCAGCAGCTTGGAGGGAGAACCCTATGGCTACACCTTC
cdr3_aa: CASSLEGEPYGYTF

clone_size: .
d_call: .
cdr3_length: 17
j_call: TRBJ2-7
v_call: TRBV7-2
cdr3_nt: TGTGCCAGCAGCCGTACGGGACTCCCGGCCCTAGGCTACGAGCAGTACTTC
cdr3_aa: CASSRTGLPALGYEQYF

clone_size: .
d_call: .
cdr3_length: 14
j_call: TRBJ1-2
v_call: TRBV28
cdr3_nt: TGTGCCAGCATTGGGGGTAAATCGAACTATGGCTACACCTTC
cdr3_aa: CASIGGKSNYGYTF

clone_size: .
d_call: .
cdr3_length: 12
j_call: TRBJ1-2
v_call: TRBV7-2
cdr3_nt: TGTGCCAGCAGCTCTGGCCCTTATGGCTACACCTTC
cdr3_aa: CASSSGPYGYTF

clone_size: .
d_call: .
cdr3_length: 18
j_call: TRBJ2-1
v_call: TRBV9
cdr3_nt: TGTGCCAGCAGCTCCTCCGAGGGCCCGCTACCTACGAACAATGAGCAGTTCTTC
cdr3_aa: CASSSSEGPLPTNNEQFF

clone_size: .
d_call: .
cdr3_length: 16
j_call: TRBJ1-2
v_call: TRBV7-2
cdr3_nt: TGTGCCAGCAGCTTAGACTCTGGCAGAGCTAACTATGGCTACACCTTC
cdr3_aa: CASSLDSGRANYGYTF

clone_size: .
d_call: .
cdr3_length: 13
j_call: TRBJ1-5
v_call: TRBV5-5
cdr3_nt: TGTGCCAGCAGCGACAGAGACAATCAGCCCCAGCATTTT
cdr3_aa: CASSDRDNQPQHF

clone_size: .
d_call: .
cdr3_length: 14
j_call: TRBJ2-2
v_call: TRBV7-8
cdr3_nt: TGTGCCACGTCCCTATCTGTTAACACCGGGGAGCTGTTTTTT
cdr3_aa: CATSLSVNTGELFF

clone_size: once
d_call: .
cdr3_length: 14
j_call: TRBJ2-7
v_call: TRBV18
cdr3_nt: TGTGCCAGCTCACTAGGGAGGGGGGCTTACGAGCAGTACTTC
cdr3_aa: CASSLGRGAYEQYF

clone_size: .
d_call: .
cdr3_length: 15
j_call: TRBJ1-5
v_call: TRBV7-2
cdr3_nt: TGTGCCAGCAGCTTAGACTTTGGGGTTGGTCAGCCCCAGCATTTT
cdr3_aa: CASSLDFGVGQPQHF

clone_size: .
d_call: .
cdr3_length: 12
j_call: TRBJ2-5
v_call: TRBV30
cdr3_nt: TGTGCCTGGGGCCCAGTTCAAGAGACCCAGTACTTC
cdr3_aa: CAWGPVQETQYF

clone_size: .
d_call: .
cdr3_length: 12
j_call: TRBJ2-1
v_call: TRBV7-2
cdr3_nt: TGTGCCAGCAGCGGGGGAATGAATGAGCAGTTCTTC
cdr3_aa: CASSGGMNEQFF

clone_size: .
d_call: TRBD2
cdr3_length: 16
j_call: TRBJ2-7
v_call: TRBV10-2
cdr3_nt: TGCGCCAGCAGTGAGCCGCTAGCGGGAGGTGTCTTCGAGCAGTACTTC
cdr3_aa: CASSEPLAGGVFEQYF

clone_size: .
d_call: .
cdr3_length: 13
j_call: TRBJ1-5
v_call: TRBV19
cdr3_nt: TGTGCCAGTAGTGGGGGGCCCAATCAGCCCCAGCATTTT
cdr3_aa: CASSGGPNQPQHF

clone_size: .
d_call: TRBD1
cdr3_length: 14
j_call: TRBJ1-1
v_call: TRBV7-2
cdr3_nt: TGTGCCAGCAGCTATGGGACAGTGGGCACTGAAGCTTTCTTT
cdr3_aa: CASSYGTVGTEAFF

clone_size: .
d_call: .
cdr3_length: 13
j_call: TRBJ2-5
v_call: TRBV10-3
cdr3_nt: TGTGCCATCAGCGAGACTACAAAAGAGACCCAGTACTTC
cdr3_aa: CAISETTKETQYF

clone_size: .
d_call: .
cdr3_length: 14
j_call: TRBJ2-3
v_call: TRBV27
cdr3_nt: TGTGCCAGCAGTTTACGGACGCTCCGAGATACGCAGTATTTT
cdr3_aa: CASSLRTLRDTQYF

clone_size: .
d_call: .
cdr3_length: 14
j_call: TRBJ1-3
v_call: TRBV9
cdr3_nt: TGTGCCAGCCGGCAGGGACATACTGGAAACACCATATATTTT
cdr3_aa: CASRQGHTGNTIYF

clone_size: .
d_call: .
cdr3_length: 14
j_call: TRBJ2-1
v_call: TRBV6-1
cdr3_nt: TGTGCCAGCAGTCCCGTGACTTCCTACAATGAGCAGTTCTTC
cdr3_aa: CASSPVTSYNEQFF

clone_size: once
d_call: TRBD1
cdr3_length: 14
j_call: TRBJ2-7
v_call: TRBV6-5
cdr3_nt: TGTGCCAGCAAAGGGACAGGGCGATTTTACGAGCAGTACTTC
cdr3_aa: CASKGTGRFYEQYF

clone_size: .
d_call: .
cdr3_length: 13
j_call: TRBJ2-5
v_call: TRBV4-1
cdr3_nt: TGCGCCAGCAGCCAAGTCCCCCAAGAGACCCAGTACTTC
cdr3_aa: CASSQVPQETQYF

clone_size: .
d_call: .
cdr3_length: 13
j_call: TRBJ2-3
v_call: TRBV4-1
cdr3_nt: TGCGCCAGCAGCCCCGAACTAACAGATACGCAGTATTTT
cdr3_aa: CASSPELTDTQYF

clone_size: .
d_call: TRBD1
cdr3_length: 14
j_call: TRBJ1-2
v_call: TRBV7-6
cdr3_nt: TGTGCCAGCAGCCTCGGGACAGGGAACTATGGCTACACCTTC
cdr3_aa: CASSLGTGNYGYTF

clone_size: few
d_call: .
cdr3_length: 13
j_call: TRBJ2-7
v_call: TRBV30
cdr3_nt: TGTGCCTGGAGTGTAGTCAGGTCCTACGAGCAGTACTTC
cdr3_aa: CAWSVVRSYEQYF

clone_size: few
d_call: TRBD1
cdr3_length: 14
j_call: TRBJ2-7
v_call: TRBV23-1
cdr3_nt: TGCGCCAGCAGTCAAGAGGACAGGGCCTACGAGCAGTACTTC
cdr3_aa: CASSQEDRAYEQYF

clone_size: .
d_call: TRBD1
cdr3_length: 13
j_call: TRBJ2-3
v_call: TRBV10-3
cdr3_nt: TGTGCCATCAGCACAGGGGTTACAGATACGCAGTATTTT
cdr3_aa: CAISTGVTDTQYF

clone_size: .
d_call: .
cdr3_length: 14
j_call: TRBJ2-7
v_call: TRBV10-3
cdr3_nt: TGTGCCATCAGCGGTCCGGCAACTACCTACGAGCAGTACTTC
cdr3_aa: CAISGPATTYEQYF

clone_size: .
d_call: .
cdr3_length: 16
j_call: TRBJ2-2
v_call: TRBV5-4
cdr3_nt: TGTGCCAGCAGCTTCGGGCTCCCAGGGGTTGGCGGGGAGCTGTTTTTT
cdr3_aa: CASSFGLPGVGGELFF

clone_size: .
d_call: TRBD2
cdr3_length: 15
j_call: TRBJ2-1
v_call: TRBV6-5
cdr3_nt: TGTGCCAGCAGCGTGGGACTAGCCCCTCGCAATGAGCAGTTCTTC
cdr3_aa: CASSVGLAPRNEQFF

clone_size: .
d_call: .
cdr3_length: 14
j_call: TRBJ1-2
v_call: TRBV4-1
cdr3_nt: TGCGCCAGCAGCCAAGACGGGCAGGTCACTGGCTACACCTTC
cdr3_aa: CASSQDGQVTGYTF

clone_size: .
d_call: .
cdr3_length: 15
j_call: TRBJ1-5
v_call: TRBV6-1
cdr3_nt: TGTGCCAGCATTGTAAGCCCGGGACGGGCGCAGCCCCAGCATTTT
cdr3_aa: CASIVSPGRAQPQHF

clone_size: .
d_call: TRBD1
cdr3_length: 13
j_call: TRBJ1-2
v_call: TRBV9
cdr3_nt: TGTGCCAGCAGCGTTGAGGACAGGGTTGGCTACACCTTC
cdr3_aa: CASSVEDRVGYTF

clone_size: .
d_call: .
cdr3_length: 14
j_call: TRBJ1-2
v_call: TRBV10-3
cdr3_nt: TGTGCCATCAGTGGGGACATGGGGATGAGCGGCTACACCTTC
cdr3_aa: CAISGDMGMSGYTF

clone_size: .
d_call: .
cdr3_length: 14
j_call: TRBJ1-1
v_call: TRBV10-3
cdr3_nt: TGTGCCATCAGTGTAGGGGGACAGAACACTGAAGCTTTCTTT
cdr3_aa: CAISVGGQNTEAFF